A selection of T cell receptor beta chains follows, all from one sample in a study of blood T cell repertoires in COVID-19. Here immunoSEQ multiplex PCR was the method, and the copy in TCRdb shows in-frame clones only, minus some. The sample has tens of thousands of clones, 88% seen once. The source material was peripheral blood. These receptors were collected from a man aged 60 to 69 with acute or convalescent COVID-19. CDR3s include the opening cysteine and the closing phenylalanine or tryptophan. A D gene is named only where the DNA matches it firmly. Only some rows state a clone size, as once, few, many or a class for expanded clones.

clone size,J gene,D gene,CDR3 length,V gene,CDR3 protein,CDR3 DNA
.,TRBJ1-1,.,13,TRBV3-1/TRBV3-2,CASSPILNTEAFF,TGTGCCAGCAGCCCCATTTTGAACACTGAAGCTTTCTTT
.,TRBJ2-5,.,15,TRBV5-1,CASSLSRVFEETQYF,TGCGCCAGCAGCTTGAGCAGGGTTTTTGAAGAGACCCAGTACTTC
.,TRBJ2-1,TRBD2,15,TRBV30,CAWSVRLAGVNEQFF,TGTGCCTGGAGTGTACGACTAGCGGGGGTAAATGAGCAGTTCTTC
.,TRBJ1-3,.,14,TRBV28,CASSLTGPGNTIYF,TGTGCCAGCAGTTTAACAGGGCCCGGAAACACCATATATTTT
.,TRBJ1-5,TRBD1,13,TRBV2,CASSGQGNQPQHF,TGTGCCAGCAGCGGACAGGGAAATCAGCCCCAGCATTTT
.,TRBJ2-1,TRBD2,14,TRBV29-1,CSVDRGLVDNEQFF,TGCAGCGTTGACCGAGGACTAGTTGACAATGAGCAGTTCTTC
.,TRBJ1-1,.,14,TRBV5-1,CASRVLEMNTEAFF,TGCGCCAGTCGAGTCTTGGAGATGAACACTGAAGCTTTCTTT
.,TRBJ2-7,.,16,TRBV28,CASSLGPGFGTYEQYF,TGTGCCAGCAGTTTAGGTCCAGGGTTTGGGACCTACGAGCAGTACTTC
.,TRBJ1-2,.,13,TRBV6-5,CASKMALNYGYTF,TGTGCCAGCAAAATGGCCCTGAACTATGGCTACACCTTC
.,TRBJ2-7,TRBD2,14,TRBV6-5,CASSTSGHQYEQYF,TGTGCCAGCAGCACTAGCGGGCACCAGTACGAGCAGTACTTC
once,TRBJ1-2,TRBD1,14,TRBV28,CASSPPQGNHGYTF,TGTGCCAGCAGCCCACCACAGGGGAACCATGGCTACACCTTC
.,TRBJ1-5,.,13,TRBV27,CASSLKRDQPQHF,TGTGCCAGCAGTTTAAAGAGGGATCAGCCCCAGCATTTT
.,TRBJ2-3,TRBD2,14,TRBV11-2,CASSSTRGSDTQYF,TGTGCCAGCAGCTCCACTCGCGGGAGTGATACGCAGTATTTT
once,TRBJ2-2,TRBD2,13,TRBV19,CASGSGITGELFF,TGTGCCAGTGGTAGCGGGATAACCGGGGAGCTGTTTTTT
.,TRBJ2-3,TRBD2,15,TRBV7-9,CASSLAAGGEDTQYF,TGTGCCAGCAGCTTAGCGGCGGGGGGGGAAGATACGCAGTATTTT
.,TRBJ1-2,TRBD1,14,TRBV28,CASSLYRDREGYTF,TGTGCCAGCAGTTTATACCGGGACAGGGAAGGCTACACCTTC
.,TRBJ2-7,TRBD1,14,TRBV3-1/TRBV3-2,CASSHGTGSTEQYF,TGTGCCAGCAGCCACGGGACAGGGTCCACCGAGCAGTACTTC
.,TRBJ1-2,TRBD1,15,TRBV27,CASSRTGVYSYGYTF,TGTGCCAGCAGTCGGACAGGGGTATATTCCTATGGCTACACCTTC
.,TRBJ1-1,.,13,TRBV28,CASSRQLNTEAFF,TGTGCCAGCAGTCGACAACTGAACACTGAAGCTTTCTTT
few,TRBJ2-1,TRBD2,13,TRBV19,CASSKGRVGEQFF,TGTGCCAGTAGTAAGGGGAGGGTTGGTGAGCAGTTCTTC
.,TRBJ2-7,.,14,TRBV19,CASSIRGSSYEQYF,TGTGCCAGTAGTATCAGGGGTAGCTCCTACGAGCAGTACTTC
.,TRBJ1-1,.,12,TRBV28,CASGLGGTEAFF,TGTGCCAGCGGCCTGGGGGGAACTGAAGCTTTCTTT
.,TRBJ1-1,TRBD1,16,TRBV6-1,CASSGTGGPRNTEAFF,TGTGCCAGCAGTGGGACAGGGGGCCCTAGGAACACTGAAGCTTTCTTT
.,TRBJ2-7,TRBD1,14,TRBV9,CASSATGGSYEQYF,TGTGCCAGCAGCGCGACAGGGGGGTCCTACGAGCAGTACTTC
.,TRBJ2-5,.,12,TRBV5-1,CASSLAGETQYF,TGCGCCAGCAGCTTGGCCGGGGAGACCCAGTACTTC
.,TRBJ1-4,.,13,TRBV19,CASSISQAVELFF,TGTGCCAGTAGTATTAGTCAGGCCGTGGAACTGTTTTTT
.,TRBJ1-2,.,13,TRBV6-2/TRBV6-3,CASSPQGARGYTF,TGTGCCAGCAGCCCCCAGGGTGCAAGAGGCTACACCTTC
.,TRBJ2-5,.,14,TRBV29-1,CSVETGEHAETQYF,TGCAGCGTTGAAACGGGAGAACATGCGGAGACCCAGTACTTC
.,TRBJ2-3,TRBD2,18,TRBV5-1,CASSLVGTSGRSTDTQYF,TGCGCCAGCAGCTTGGTAGGGACTAGCGGGAGAAGCACAGATACGCAGTATTTT
.,TRBJ2-2,.,12,TRBV12-3/TRBV12-4,CASSLAGGELFF,TGTGCCAGCAGTTTAGCCGGTGGGGAGCTGTTTTTT
.,TRBJ1-6,.,13,TRBV27,CASSFRYNSPLHF,TGTGCCAGCAGTTTCCGGTATAATTCACCCCTCCACTTT
.,TRBJ1-4,.,13,TRBV14,CASSQDAYRDLFF,TGTGCCAGCAGCCAAGACGCTTACAGGGACCTGTTTTTT
once,TRBJ2-1,TRBD2,17,TRBV27,CASSPSAGGLSYNEQFF,TGTGCCAGCAGTCCCTCAGCGGGAGGCCTCTCCTACAATGAGCAGTTCTTC
.,TRBJ2-1,.,16,TRBV9,CASSAGVGGGRDEQFF,TGTGCCAGCAGCGCCGGGGTGGGCGGAGGAAGGGATGAGCAGTTCTTC
.,TRBJ1-2,.,13,TRBV6-4,CASSASGNYGYTF,TGTGCCAGCAGTGCCTCGGGCAACTATGGCTACACCTTC
.,TRBJ2-7,TRBD1,14,TRBV11-2,CASSLTQGVGEQYF,TGTGCCAGCAGCTTAACGCAGGGGGTGGGAGAGCAGTACTTC
.,TRBJ2-7,TRBD2,15,TRBV27,CASSLEAGGLYEQYF,TGTGCCAGCAGTTTAGAAGCGGGGGGACTCTACGAGCAGTACTTC
.,TRBJ1-1,.,15,TRBV6-5,CASSSWEGSSTEAFF,TGTGCCAGCAGTTCTTGGGAGGGATCGAGCACTGAAGCTTTCTTT
.,TRBJ1-1,.,15,TRBV6-6,CASSYQQGWNTEAFF,TGTGCCAGCAGTTACCAACAGGGTTGGAACACTGAAGCTTTCTTT
.,TRBJ2-6,.,19,TRBV30,CAWSVQWARATSGANVLTF,TGTGCCTGGAGTGTACAGTGGGCCAGGGCAACCTCTGGGGCCAACGTCCTGACTTTC
few,TRBJ2-2,.,17,TRBV29-1,CSVEAGDQTFNTGELFF,TGCAGCGTTGAAGCAGGGGATCAAACCTTTAACACCGGGGAGCTGTTTTTT
.,TRBJ2-3,TRBD2,17,TRBV9,CASSAAGRTMASDTQYF,TGTGCCAGCAGCGCCGCCGGGAGGACTATGGCGTCAGATACGCAGTATTTT
.,TRBJ2-7,.,13,TRBV18,CASSPRVSGEQYF,TGTGCCAGCTCACCCCGAGTCTCGGGGGAGCAGTACTTC
.,TRBJ2-5,.,15,TRBV29-1,CSVESVGQGLETQYF,TGCAGCGTTGAATCCGTGGGCCAGGGGTTAGAGACCCAGTACTTC
once,TRBJ1-2,.,13,TRBV6-1,CASSEPQINGYTF,TGTGCCAGCAGTGAACCCCAGATCAATGGCTACACCTTC
.,TRBJ1-6,TRBD1,15,TRBV7-6,CASSSGGPYNSPLHF,TGTGCCAGCAGCTCAGGGGGCCCCTATAATTCACCCCTCCACTTT
.,TRBJ2-7,TRBD2,14,TRBV6-2/TRBV6-3,CASSRTSGGYEQYF,TGTGCCAGCAGTCGGACTAGCGGGGGCTACGAGCAGTACTTC
.,TRBJ1-2,.,15,TRBV28,CASSFDRSYNYGYTF,TGTGCCAGCAGTTTCGACCGGAGTTATAACTATGGCTACACCTTC
.,TRBJ2-1,TRBD1,14,TRBV6-5,CASSYWGQNNEQFF,TGTGCCAGCAGTTACTGGGGACAGAACAATGAGCAGTTCTTC
.,TRBJ2-4,TRBD1,16,TRBV3-1/TRBV3-2,CASSQDIRTGGNIQYF,TGTGCCAGCAGCCAAGACATCCGGACAGGGGGGAACATTCAGTACTTC
.,TRBJ2-7,TRBD2,16,TRBV4-2,CASSQASSGSSYEQYF,TGTGCCAGCAGCCAAGCCTCTAGCGGTAGCTCCTACGAGCAGTACTTC
.,TRBJ2-5,.,13,TRBV29-1,CSASGPPQGTQYF,TGCAGCGCCTCCGGGCCCCCACAGGGGACCCAGTACTTC
few,TRBJ2-1,TRBD2,12,TRBV10-1,CASSEWSGRQFF,TGCGCCAGCAGTGAGTGGAGCGGGAGACAGTTCTTC
.,TRBJ1-5,.,15,TRBV28,CAVGGRLFSNQPQHF,TGTGCCGTGGGAGGGCGGCTATTTAGCAATCAGCCCCAGCATTTT
.,TRBJ2-7,.,15,TRBV13,CASSPTPQESYEQYF,TGTGCCAGCAGCCCTACACCACAGGAATCCTACGAGCAGTACTTC
.,TRBJ1-2,.,12,TRBV24-1,CATSDGWSGYTF,TGTGCCACCAGTGATGGGTGGAGCGGCTACACCTTC
once,TRBJ1-1,.,15,TRBV24-1,CATSDPRRGNTEAFF,TGTGCCACCAGTGATCCCAGGAGGGGGAACACTGAAGCTTTCTTT
.,TRBJ1-5,TRBD1,13,TRBV10-3,CAIRDRVSQPQHF,TGTGCCATCAGAGACAGGGTCTCTCAGCCCCAGCATTTT
.,TRBJ2-1,TRBD2,13,TRBV27,CASSSISGRAEFF,TGTGCCAGCAGCAGTATAAGCGGGAGGGCGGAGTTCTTC
.,TRBJ2-3,TRBD1,14,TRBV10-3,CAISGTGTTDTQYF,TGTGCCATCAGTGGGACAGGGACCACAGATACGCAGTATTTT